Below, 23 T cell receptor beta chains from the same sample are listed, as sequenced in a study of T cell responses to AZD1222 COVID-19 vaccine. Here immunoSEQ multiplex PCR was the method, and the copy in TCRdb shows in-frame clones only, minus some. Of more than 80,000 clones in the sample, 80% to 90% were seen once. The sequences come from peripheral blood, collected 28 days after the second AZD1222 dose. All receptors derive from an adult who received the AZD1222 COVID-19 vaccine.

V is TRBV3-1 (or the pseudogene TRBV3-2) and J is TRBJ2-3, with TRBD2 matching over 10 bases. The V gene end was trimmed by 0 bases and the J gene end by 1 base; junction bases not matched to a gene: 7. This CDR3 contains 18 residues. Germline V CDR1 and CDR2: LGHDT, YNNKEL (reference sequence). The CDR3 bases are TGTGCCAGCAGCCAAGATTACGGTGGGACTAGCGGCACAGATACGCAGTATTTT. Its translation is CASSQDYGGTSGTDTQYF.

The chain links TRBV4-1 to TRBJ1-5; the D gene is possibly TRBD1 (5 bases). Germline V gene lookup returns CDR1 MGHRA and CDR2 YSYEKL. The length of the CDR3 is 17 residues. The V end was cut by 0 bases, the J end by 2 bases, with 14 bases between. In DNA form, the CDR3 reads TGCGCCAGCAGCCAAGAGATTATATCGGGGGGCAATCAGCCCCAGCATTTT. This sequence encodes CASSQEIISGGNQPQHF.

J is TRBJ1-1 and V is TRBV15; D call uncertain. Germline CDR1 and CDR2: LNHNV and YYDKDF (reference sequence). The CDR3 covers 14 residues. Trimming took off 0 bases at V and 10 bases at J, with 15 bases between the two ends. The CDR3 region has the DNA TGTGCCACCAGCAGAGACGTCCTCGGTGTTGGAGCTTTCTTT. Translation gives CATSRDVLGVGAFF.

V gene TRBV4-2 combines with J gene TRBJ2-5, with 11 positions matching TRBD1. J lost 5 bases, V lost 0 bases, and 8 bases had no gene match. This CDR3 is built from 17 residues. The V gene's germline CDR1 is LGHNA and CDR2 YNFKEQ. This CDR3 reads CASSQDPPGQGGETQYF. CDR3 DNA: TGTGCCAGCAGCCAAGATCCACCGGGACAGGGGGGGGAGACCCAGTACTTC.

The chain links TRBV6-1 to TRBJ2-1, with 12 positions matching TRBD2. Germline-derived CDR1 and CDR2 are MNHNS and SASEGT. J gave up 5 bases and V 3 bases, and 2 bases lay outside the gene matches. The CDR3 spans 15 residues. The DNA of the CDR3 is TGTGCCAGCAGTGACGGACTAGCGGGGAACAATGAGCAGTTCTTC. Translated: CASSDGLAGNNEQFF.

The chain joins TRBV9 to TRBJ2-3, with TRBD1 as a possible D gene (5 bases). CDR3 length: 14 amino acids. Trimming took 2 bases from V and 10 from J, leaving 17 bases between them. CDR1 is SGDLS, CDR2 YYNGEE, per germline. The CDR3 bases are TGTGCCAGCAGCGTGGACACCAAGGGGCGATCGCAGTATTTT. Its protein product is CASSVDTKGRSQYF.

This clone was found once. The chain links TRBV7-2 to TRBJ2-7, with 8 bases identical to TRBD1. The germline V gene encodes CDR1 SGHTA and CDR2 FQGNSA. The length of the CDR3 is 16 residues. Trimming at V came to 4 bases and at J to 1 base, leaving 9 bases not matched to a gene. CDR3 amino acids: CASSWYRGSSSYEQYF. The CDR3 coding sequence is TGTGCCAGCAGCTGGTACAGGGGGAGTAGTTCCTACGAGCAGTACTTC.

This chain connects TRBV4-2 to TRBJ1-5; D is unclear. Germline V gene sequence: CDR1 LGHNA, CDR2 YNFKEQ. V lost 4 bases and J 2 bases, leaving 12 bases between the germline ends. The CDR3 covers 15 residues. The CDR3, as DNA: TGTGCCAGCAGCCCAGAGGTCGGAGGCAATCAGCCCCAGCATTTT. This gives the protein CASSPEVGGNQPQHF.

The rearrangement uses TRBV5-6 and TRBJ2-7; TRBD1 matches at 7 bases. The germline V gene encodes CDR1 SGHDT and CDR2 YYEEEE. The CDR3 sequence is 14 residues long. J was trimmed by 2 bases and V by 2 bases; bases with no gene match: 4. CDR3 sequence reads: CASSFGTVAYEQYF. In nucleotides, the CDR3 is TGTGCCAGCAGCTTTGGGACAGTTGCCTACGAGCAGTACTTC.

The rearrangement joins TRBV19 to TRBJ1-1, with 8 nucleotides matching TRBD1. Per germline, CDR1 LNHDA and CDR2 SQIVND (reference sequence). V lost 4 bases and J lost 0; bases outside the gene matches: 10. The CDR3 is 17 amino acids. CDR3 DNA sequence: TGTGCCAGTAGTAATGGACAGGGCTTCTACATGAACACTGAAGCTTTCTTT. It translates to CASSNGQGFYMNTEAFF.

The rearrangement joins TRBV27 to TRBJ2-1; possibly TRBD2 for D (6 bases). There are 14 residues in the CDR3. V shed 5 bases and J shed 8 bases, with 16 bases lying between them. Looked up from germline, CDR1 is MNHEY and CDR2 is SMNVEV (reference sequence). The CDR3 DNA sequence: TGTGCCAGCAGTCCCCGTAGGAGGGGCTATGAGCAGTTCTTC. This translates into CASSPRRRGYEQFF.

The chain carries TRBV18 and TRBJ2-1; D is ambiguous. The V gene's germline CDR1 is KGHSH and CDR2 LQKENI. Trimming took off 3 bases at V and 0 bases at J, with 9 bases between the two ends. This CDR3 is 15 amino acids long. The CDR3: CASSPDLSSYNEQFF. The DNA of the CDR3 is TGTGCCAGCTCACCCGACTTGAGCTCCTACAATGAGCAGTTCTTC.

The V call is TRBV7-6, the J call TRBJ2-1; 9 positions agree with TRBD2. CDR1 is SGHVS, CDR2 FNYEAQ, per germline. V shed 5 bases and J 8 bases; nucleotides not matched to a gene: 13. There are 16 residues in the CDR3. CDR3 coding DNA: TGTGCCAGCAGCCTAGGCGGCGGGAGGGCCTTAGATGAGCAGTTCTTC. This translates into CASSLGGGRALDEQFF.

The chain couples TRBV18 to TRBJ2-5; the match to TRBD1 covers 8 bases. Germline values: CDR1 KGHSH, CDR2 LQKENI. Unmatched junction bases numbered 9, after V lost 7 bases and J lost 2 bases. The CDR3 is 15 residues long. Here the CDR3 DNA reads TGTGCCAGCTTAACGACAGGGGCCGAACAAGAGACCCAGTACTTC. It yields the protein CASLTTGAEQETQYF.

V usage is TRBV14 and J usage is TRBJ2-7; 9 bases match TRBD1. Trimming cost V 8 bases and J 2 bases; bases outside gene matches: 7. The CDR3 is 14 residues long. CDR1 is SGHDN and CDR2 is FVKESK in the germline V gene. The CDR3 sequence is CASRRTGETYEQYF. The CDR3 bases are TGTGCCAGCCGTAGGACAGGGGAAACCTACGAGCAGTACTTC.

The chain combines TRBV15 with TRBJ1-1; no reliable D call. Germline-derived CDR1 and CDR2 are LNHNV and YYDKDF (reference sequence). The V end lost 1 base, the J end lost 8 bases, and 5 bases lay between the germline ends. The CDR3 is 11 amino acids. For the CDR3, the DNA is TGTGCCACCAGCAGAGGAGGAGAAGCTTTCTTT. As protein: CATSRGGEAFF. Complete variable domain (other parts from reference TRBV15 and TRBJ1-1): DAMVIQNPRYQVTQFGKPVTLSCSQTLNHNVMYWYQQKSSQAPKLLFHYYDKDFNNEADTPDNFQSRRPNTSFCFLDIRSPGLGDTAMYLCATSRGGEAFFGQGTRLTVV.

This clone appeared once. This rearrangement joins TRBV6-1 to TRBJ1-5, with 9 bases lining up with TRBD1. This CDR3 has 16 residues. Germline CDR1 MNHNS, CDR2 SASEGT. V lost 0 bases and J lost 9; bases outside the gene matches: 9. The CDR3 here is CASSEALDRGFRPQHF. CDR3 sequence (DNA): TGTGCCAGCAGTGAAGCGCTGGACAGGGGCTTTAGGCCCCAGCATTTT.

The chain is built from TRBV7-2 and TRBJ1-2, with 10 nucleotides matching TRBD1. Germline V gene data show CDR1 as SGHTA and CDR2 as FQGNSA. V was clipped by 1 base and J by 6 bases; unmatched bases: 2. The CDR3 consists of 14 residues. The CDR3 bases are TGTGCCAGCAGCTTAGGACAGGGGGCGGATGGCTACACCTTC. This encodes CASSLGQGADGYTF.

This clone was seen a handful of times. The CDR3, as DNA: TGTGCCAGTAGTATGGGCAGGGCCGAAGCTTTCTTT. It yields the protein CASSMGRAEAFF. The chain couples TRBV19 to TRBJ1-1, with D perhaps matching TRBD1 (5 bases). CDR3 length: 12 amino acids. Trimming shortened V by 3 bases and J by 8 bases, and 10 bases separated the two germline ends. CDR1 and CDR2 (germline): LNHDA, SQIVND (reference sequence).

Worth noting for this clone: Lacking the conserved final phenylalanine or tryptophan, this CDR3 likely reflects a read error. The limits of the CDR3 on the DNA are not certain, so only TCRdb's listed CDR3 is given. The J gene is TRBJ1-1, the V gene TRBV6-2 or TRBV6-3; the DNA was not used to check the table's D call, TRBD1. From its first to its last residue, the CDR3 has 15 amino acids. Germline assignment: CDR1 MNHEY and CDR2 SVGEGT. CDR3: CASSYGGTVFDWEAI.

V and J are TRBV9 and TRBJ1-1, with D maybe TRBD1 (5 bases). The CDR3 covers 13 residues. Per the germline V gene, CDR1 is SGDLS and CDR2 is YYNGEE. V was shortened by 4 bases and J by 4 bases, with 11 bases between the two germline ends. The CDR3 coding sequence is TGTGCCAGCAGCTCCAGTAGGGGCACTGAAGCTTTCTTT. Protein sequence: CASSSSRGTEAFF.

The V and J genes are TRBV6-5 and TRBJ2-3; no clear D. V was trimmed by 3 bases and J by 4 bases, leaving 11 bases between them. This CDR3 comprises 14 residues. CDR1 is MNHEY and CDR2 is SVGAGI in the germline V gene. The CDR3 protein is CASSYAGNSDTQYF. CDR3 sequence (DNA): TGTGCCAGCAGTTATGCAGGCAACTCAGATACGCAGTATTTT.

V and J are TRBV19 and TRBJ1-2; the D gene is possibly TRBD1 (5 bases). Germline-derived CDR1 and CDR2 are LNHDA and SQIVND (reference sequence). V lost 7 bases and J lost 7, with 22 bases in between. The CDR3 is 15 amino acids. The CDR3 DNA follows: TGTGCCAGTACACCCCGGGACCCCCGGTCCGGTGGCTACACCTTC. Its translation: CASTPRDPRSGGYTF. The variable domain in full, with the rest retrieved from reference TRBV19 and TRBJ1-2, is DGGITQSPKYLFRKEGQNVTLSCEQNLNHDAMYWYRQDPGQGLRLIYYSQIVNDFQKGDIAEGYSVSREKKESFPLTVTSAQKNPTAFYLCASTPRDPRSGGYTFGSGTRLTVV.